This T cell receptor beta chain is drawn from a study of T cell responses to AZD1222 COVID-19 vaccine. Background on the study: Analysis merged second doses at about 4 or about 12 weeks.

Overall study findings and caveats: Donors in the cohort were predominantly white British and more often female, and clonal diversity was possibly underestimated. After two AZD1222 doses, spike-specific TCR breadth and depth rose versus day 0.

Concerning this clone: Its specificity is not known.

CDR1 and CDR2 (germline): SGHRS, YFSETQ. This CDR3 comprises 15 residues. The junction had 3 bases not matched to a gene; V was cut back by 4 bases and J by 4 bases. Method: immunoSEQ multiplex PCR; TCRdb's copy keeps in-frame clones and lacks some. This table holds fewer than 100,000 clones, 85% to 90% found once. V usage is TRBV5-1 and J usage is TRBJ2-2, with 11 bases that match TRBD1. The TCR comes from an adult in good health. The material was peripheral blood, obtained on day 0 of AZD1222 vaccination. The CDR3 nucleotides are TGCGCCAGCAGCCCGGGGACAGGGGGCACCGGGGAGCTGTTTTTT. The encoded protein is CASSPGTGGTGELFF.